This T cell receptor (beta chain) comes out of a study of patients and donors after allogeneic stem cell transplantation. Germline CDR1 reads SGHTS; CDR2 reads YDEGEE. The CDR3 length is 15 residues. V lost 2 bases to trimming and J lost 4 bases, with 14 bases between them. Each CDR3 protein is one row after TCRdb ran MiXCR on the RT-PCR reads. The data show some 200,000 distinct CDR3 sequences, with 40% to 45% seen just once and 33% held by the top ten. This chain connects TRBV5-8 to TRBJ2-3; the D gene is possibly TRBD2 (6 bases). Material for sequencing was blood, either unsorted or a sorted T cell fraction (not recorded which). This TCR was recovered from a human donor who was either an allogeneic HSCT recipient or a stem cell or donor lymphocyte infusion donor (not recorded which). It is not recorded whose cells these are; they may come from a transplant donor. The CDR3 sequence is CASSLRGLSPDTQYF. In nucleotides, the CDR3 is TGTGCCAGCAGCTTAAGGGGACTGTCCCCAGATACGCAGTATTTT. Complete variable domain (other parts from reference TRBV5-8 and TRBJ2-3): EAGVTQSPTHLIKTRGQQATLRCSPISGHTSVYWYQQALGLGLQFLLWYDEGEERNRGNFPPRFSGRQFPNYSSELNVNALELEDSALYLCASSLRGLSPDTQYFGPGTRLTVL.